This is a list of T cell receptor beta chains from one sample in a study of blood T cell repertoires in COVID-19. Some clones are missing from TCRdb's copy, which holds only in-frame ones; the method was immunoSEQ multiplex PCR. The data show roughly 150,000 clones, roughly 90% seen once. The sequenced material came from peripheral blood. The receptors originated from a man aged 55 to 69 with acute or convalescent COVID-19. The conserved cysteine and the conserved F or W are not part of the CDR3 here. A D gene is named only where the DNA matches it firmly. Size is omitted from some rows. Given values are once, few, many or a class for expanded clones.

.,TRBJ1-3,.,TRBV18,ASSPPGQGLGNTIY
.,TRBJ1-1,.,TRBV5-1,ASSLAGDTEAF
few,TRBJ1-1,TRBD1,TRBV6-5,ASQGQGVTEAF
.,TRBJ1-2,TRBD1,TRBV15,ATSRSTQGVTGGYT
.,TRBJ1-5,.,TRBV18,ASSRGDGNQPQH
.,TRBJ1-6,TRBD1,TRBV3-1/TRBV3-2,ASSHQRGGVNSPLH
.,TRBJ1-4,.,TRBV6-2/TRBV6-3,ASSYEEGATNEKLF
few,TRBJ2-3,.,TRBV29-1,SVGRGARDTQY
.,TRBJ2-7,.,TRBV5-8,ASSLVGILYEQY
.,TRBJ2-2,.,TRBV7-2,ASTTGGTGELF